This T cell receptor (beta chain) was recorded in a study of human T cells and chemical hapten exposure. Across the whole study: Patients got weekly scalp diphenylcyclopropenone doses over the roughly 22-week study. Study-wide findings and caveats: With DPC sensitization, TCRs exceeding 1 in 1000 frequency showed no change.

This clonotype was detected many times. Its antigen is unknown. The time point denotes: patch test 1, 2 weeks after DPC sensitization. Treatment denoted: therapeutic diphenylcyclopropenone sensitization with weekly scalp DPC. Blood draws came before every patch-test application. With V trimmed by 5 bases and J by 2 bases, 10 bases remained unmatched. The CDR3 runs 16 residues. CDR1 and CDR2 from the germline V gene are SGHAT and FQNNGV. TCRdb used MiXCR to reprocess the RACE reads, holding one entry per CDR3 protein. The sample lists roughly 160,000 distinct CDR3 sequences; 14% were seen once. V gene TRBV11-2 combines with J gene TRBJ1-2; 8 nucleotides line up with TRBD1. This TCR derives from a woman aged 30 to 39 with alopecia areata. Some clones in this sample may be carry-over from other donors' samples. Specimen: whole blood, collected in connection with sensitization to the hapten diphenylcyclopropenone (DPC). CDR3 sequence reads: CASSRGAGGVNYGYTF. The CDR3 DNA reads TGTGCCAGCAGCCGGGGCGCAGGGGGCGTGAACTATGGCTACACCTTC.